These 16 T cell receptor beta chains were sequenced from one sample in a study of blood T cell repertoires in COVID-19. Profiling relied on immunoSEQ multiplex PCR, and the TCRdb table lists in-frame clones only, not all of them. The table lists roughly 150,000 clones, 85% to 90% of them singletons. The specimen was peripheral blood. The receptors were gathered from a man older than 75 with acute or convalescent COVID-19.

This clone has only a few counts. The V call is TRBV19, the J call TRBJ2-2, with D maybe TRBD1 (7 bases). Germline CDR1 is LNHDA and CDR2 is SQIVND (reference sequence). There are 15 residues in the CDR3. V gave up 6 bases and J gave up 5 bases, with 16 bases separating them. In nucleotides, the CDR3 is TGTGCCAGTAGCCGGAGGGGGCCGGGGACCGGGGAGCTGTTTTTT. As protein: CASSRRGPGTGELFF.

This CDR3 reads CASRRTSWETQYF. In DNA, the CDR3 is TGTGCCAGCAGGCGGACTAGCTGGGAGACCCAGTACTTC. The V and J genes are TRBV12-3 or TRBV12-4 and TRBJ2-5; TRBD2 aligns across 8 bases. This CDR3 is 13 amino acids long. V trimming: 6 bases; J trimming: 5 bases; junction bases outside the gene matches: 5.

This clone was counted a single time. The V and J genes are TRBV20-1 and TRBJ1-1, with D unclear. CDR1 is DFQATT and CDR2 is SNEGSKA in the germline V gene (reference sequence). The CDR3 is 13 residues long. Trimming stripped 3 bases from V and 0 bases from J, with 8 bases between. CDR3 loop: CSASGLMNTEAFF. The CDR3 bases are TGCAGTGCTAGTGGCCTAATGAACACTGAAGCTTTCTTT.

This rearrangement joins TRBV2 to TRBJ2-7; weak D call: TRBD2 (6 bases). Trimming removed 4 bases at V and 1 base at J, with 8 bases between. The CDR3 is 13 residues long. Per the germline V gene, CDR1 is SNHLY and CDR2 is FYNNEI. The CDR3, as DNA: TGTGCCAGCAGTGCTAGCGCATCCTACGAGCAGTACTTC. Translating gives CASSASASYEQYF. The entire variable domain, with the rest obtained from reference TRBV2 and TRBJ2-7, is as follows: EPEVTQTPSHQVTQMGQEVILRCVPISNHLYFYWYRQILGQKVEFLVSFYNNEISEKSEIFDDQFSVERPDGSNFTLKIRSTKLEDSAMYFCASSASASYEQYFGPGTRLTVT.

V is TRBV28 and J is TRBJ2-1; TRBD1 is a possible D gene (6 bases). The V and J ends lost 6 bases and 3 bases respectively, with 12 bases between them. The germline CDR1 and CDR2 sequences are MDHEN and SYDVKM. This CDR3 is built from 14 residues. The CDR3 here is CASRGTGNYNEQFF. CDR3 DNA sequence: TGTGCCAGCAGGGGAACAGGGAACTACAATGAGCAGTTCTTC.

This clone was detected only a few times. V usage is TRBV7-9 and J usage is TRBJ2-3, with TRBD1 matching 9 bases. The CDR3 loop spans 15 amino acids. Germline V gene data show CDR1 as SEHNR and CDR2 as FQNEAQ (reference sequence). Trimming cost V 11 bases and J 5 bases; bases outside gene matches: 14. Here the CDR3 reads CAGVINRGLGDTQYF. The CDR3 DNA reads as TGTGCCGGGGTTATAAACAGGGGGCTGGGAGATACGCAGTATTTT. Using reference TRBV7-9 and TRBJ2-3 for the parts outside the CDR3, the full variable domain is DTGVSQNPRHKITKRGQNVTFRCDPISEHNRLYWYRQTLGQGPEFLTYFQNEAQLEKSRLLSDRFSAERPKGSFSTLEIQRTEQGDSAMYLCAGVINRGLGDTQYFGPGTRLTVL.

This clone appeared a few times. The CDR3 bases are TGTGCCAGCAGCCTAAGCGGGGGGGCGTCCGAGCAGTACTTC. It codes for CASSLSGGASEQYF. The rearrangement joins TRBV7-2 to TRBJ2-7, with 10 nucleotides matching TRBD2. The CDR3 has 14 amino acids. Losses at the gene ends were 5 bases for V and 6 bases for J; bases not matched to a gene: 7. In germline, CDR1 is SGHTA, CDR2 FQGNSA.

The V gene is TRBV7-2, the J gene TRBJ1-5; 8 positions agree with TRBD1. The V and J ends lost 5 bases and 5 bases, in that order; junction bases with no gene match: 5. Per germline, CDR1 SGHTA and CDR2 FQGNSA. This CDR3 is 14 amino acids long. CDR3 amino acids: CASSVQGGDQPQHF. The DNA for the CDR3 is TGTGCCAGCAGCGTACAGGGGGGGGATCAGCCCCAGCATTTT.

The chain combines TRBV6-1 with TRBJ2-6; D not resolved. In germline, CDR1 is MNHNS, CDR2 SASEGT. V lost 2 bases and J 0 bases, leaving 8 bases between the germline ends. The CDR3 covers 16 residues. Here the CDR3 DNA reads TGTGCCAGCAGTGAAACGAGTCTCTCTGGGGCCAACGTCCTGACTTTC. Encoded protein: CASSETSLSGANVLTF.

The chain joins TRBV11-2 to TRBJ2-7, with 9 bases fitting TRBD2. The CDR3 runs to 17 residues. CDR1 is SGHAT, CDR2 FQNNGV, per germline. With V trimmed by 0 bases and J by 0 bases, 6 bases remained unmatched. The CDR3 sequence: CASSLDLGGRGSYEQYF. The CDR3 DNA is TGTGCCAGCAGCTTAGATCTCGGCGGGAGGGGCTCCTACGAGCAGTACTTC.

This rearrangement joins TRBV9 to TRBJ1-6, with a weak D call TRBD1 (6 bases). The CDR3 spans 15 residues. Germline values: CDR1 SGDLS, CDR2 YYNGEE. V dropped 0 bases and J dropped 8 bases, with 12 bases sitting between them. The CDR3 sequence: CASSVAPGVDSPLHF. In DNA form, the CDR3 reads TGTGCCAGCAGCGTAGCCCCAGGGGTAGATTCACCCCTCCACTTT.

The chain couples TRBV2 to TRBJ1-4; D ambiguous. The CDR3 extends over 15 amino acids. CDR1 and CDR2 from the germline V gene are SNHLY and FYNNEI. The ends were cut back, 4 bases at V and 6 bases at J, with 15 bases in the middle. CDR3 sequence: CASSVEGRVDEKLFF. CDR3 DNA: TGTGCCAGCAGTGTCGAGGGAAGGGTTGATGAAAAACTGTTTTTT.

The chain is built from TRBV19 and TRBJ1-1, with D possibly matching TRBD1 (6 bases). V was cut by 11 bases and J by 0 bases, with 19 bases left in between. This CDR3 contains 15 residues. Germline assignment: CDR1 LNHDA and CDR2 SQIVND (reference sequence). Here the CDR3 DNA reads TGTGCCGCCGGGTGGCCACAGGGTATGAACACTGAAGCTTTCTTT. Its translation: CAAGWPQGMNTEAFF.

V gene TRBV6-6 combines with J gene TRBJ1-2, with 10 nucleotides matching TRBD1. The J segment lost 8 bases and the V segment lost 5 bases, leaving 8 bases of the junction unmatched. The CDR3 spans 14 residues. Per the germline V gene, CDR1 is MNHNY and CDR2 is SVGAGI (reference sequence). CDR3 residues: CASSTTGGKRGYTF. CDR3 DNA: TGTGCCAGCAGTACGACAGGGGGCAAACGGGGCTACACCTTC.

The chain recombines TRBV24-1 with TRBJ2-3; D is undetermined. The germline V gene encodes CDR1 KGHDR and CDR2 SFDVKD. V was pared by 11 bases and J by 3 bases, with 14 bases between. The CDR3 has 13 amino acids. The CDR3 protein is CASGPRMTDTQYF. The CDR3 bases are TGTGCCAGTGGGCCCAGGATGACAGATACGCAGTATTTT.

The genes are TRBV6-5 and TRBJ2-4, with 8 bases that match TRBD2. CDR1 and CDR2 from the germline V gene are MNHEY and SVGAGI. CDR3 length: 14 residues. Losses at the gene ends were 6 bases for V and 5 bases for J; bases not matched to a gene: 6. The CDR3 region is CASSPGTSENIQYF. The CDR3 DNA reads as TGTGCCAGCAGCCCCGGGACTAGTGAAAACATTCAGTACTTC.